This entry is about one T cell receptor beta chain. Its antigen is still unknown. The data stem from a study of regulatory T cells in long-lasting Graves disease. Overall study: Persistence in Graves' disease required over 5 years of antithyroid drugs plus positive TSH receptor antibodies. Study-wide findings and caveats: Researchers reported studying only peripheral blood, not thyroid tissue. Patients with persistent disease shared over 2,500 public clonotypes, outpacing the approximately 950 shared by new patients.

Looked up from germline, CDR1 is LNHDA and CDR2 is SQIVND (reference sequence). Trimming left V 6 bases short and J 4 bases short, with 18 bases between. The CDR3 has 15 amino acids. Time point here: persistent/refractory GD, antithyroid drugs over 5 years with positive TRAb. RNA isolated from PBMCs was used to make the TCR library. Arm-PCR of CDR3 regions with iRepertoire HTBI primers generated TCR beta libraries. Original methodology: From all samples, identification returned over 13 TRBJ and around 62 TRBV segments. A single record per CDR3 protein comes from TCRdb applying MiXCR to the multiplex PCR reads. TCRdb's processing, not the authors' own work, is the source of the V and J calls. Counted here are around 450,000 distinct CDR3 sequences, 20% to 25% occurring once; the ten biggest clones make up 7.1%.

The clonotype comes from a female donor with Graves disease. The chain is built from TRBV19 and TRBJ1-1; weak D call: TRBD1 (5 bases). The source material was peripheral blood mononuclear cells (PBMCs), sampled when the disease was refractory, from a patient treated with antithyroid drugs. Here the CDR3 reads CASSVLFGAGTEAFF. As DNA, the CDR3 is TGTGCCAGTAGCGTATTGTTTGGGGCTGGCACTGAAGCTTTCTTT.